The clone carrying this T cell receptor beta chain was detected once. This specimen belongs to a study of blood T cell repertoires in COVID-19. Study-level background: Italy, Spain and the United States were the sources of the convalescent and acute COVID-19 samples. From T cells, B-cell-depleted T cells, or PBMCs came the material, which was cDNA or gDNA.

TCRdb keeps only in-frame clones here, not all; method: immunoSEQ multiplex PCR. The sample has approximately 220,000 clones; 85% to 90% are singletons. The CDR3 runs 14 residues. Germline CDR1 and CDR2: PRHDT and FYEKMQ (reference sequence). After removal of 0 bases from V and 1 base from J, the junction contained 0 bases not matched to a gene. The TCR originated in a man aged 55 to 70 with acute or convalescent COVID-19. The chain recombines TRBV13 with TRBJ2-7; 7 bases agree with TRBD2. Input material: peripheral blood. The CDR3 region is CASSLGGGSYEQYF. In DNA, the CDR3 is TGTGCCAGCAGCTTAGGCGGGGGGTCCTACGAGCAGTACTTC.